What follows are 27 T cell receptor beta chains derived from one specimen sequenced in a study of PD-1 blockade in classical Hodgkin lymphoma. The assay was immunoSEQ multiplex PCR, and TCRdb's table has in-frame clones only and misses some. The repertoire includes about 47,000 clones, approximately 80% of them detected once, and around a fifth sits in the top ten. Noted time point: cycle 4 day 1 (C4D1), after more than five weeks of nivolumab. Every single patient, without exception, relapsed after autologous stem cell transplantation, and brentuximab vedotin exposure varied. The starting material was peripheral blood mononuclear cells (PBMCs), obtained before the fourth cycle of nivolumab. These TCRs come from a human donor with classical Hodgkin lymphoma.

The chain recombines TRBV20-1 with TRBJ2-3; D is possibly TRBD2 (6 bases). The length of the CDR3 is 11 residues. V lost 6 bases and J lost 7, with 11 bases in between. Germline-derived CDR1 and CDR2 are DFQATT and SNEGSKA (reference sequence). The CDR3 protein is CSATRGYTQYF. CDR3 bases: TGCAGTGCAACGCGGGGCTATACGCAGTATTTT.

The J gene is TRBJ1-6, the V gene TRBV7-3; D gene unclear. Germline assignment: CDR1 SGHTA and CDR2 FQGTGA. The CDR3 sequence is 15 residues long. Trimming took off 1 base at V and 5 bases at J, with 9 bases between the two ends. The CDR3 DNA follows: TGTGCCAGCAGCTTAAATTCTCCTCATAATTCACCCCTCCACTTT. Translation: CASSLNSPHNSPLHF. Based on the CDR3 plus reference TRBV7-3 and TRBJ1-6, the full variable domain is GAGVSQTPSNKVTEKGKYVELRCDPISGHTALYWYRQSLGQGPEFLIYFQGTGAADDSGLPNDRFFAVRPEGSVSTLKIQRTERGDSAVYLCASSLNSPHNSPLHFGNGTRLTVT.

This chain uses TRBV5-6 with TRBJ2-3; a weak D match, TRBD1 (6 bases). V lost 0 bases and J 2 bases, leaving 7 bases between the germline ends. CDR1 and CDR2 (germline): SGHDT, YYEEEE. The CDR3 is 14 amino acids. The CDR3 loop reads CASSLGQDTDTQYF. The CDR3 DNA reads as TGTGCCAGCAGCTTGGGACAGGACACAGATACGCAGTATTTT.

The chain recombines TRBV11-2 with TRBJ1-1; no reliable D call. The CDR3 runs 16 residues. Germline V gene data show CDR1 as SGHAT and CDR2 as FQNNGV. V lost 5 bases, J lost 4 bases, and 20 bases lay in between. The CDR3 DNA follows: TGTGCCAGCAGCCTGCCTTTTCGGGCCCGGGGCACTGAAGCTTTCTTT. Translated, it gives CASSLPFRARGTEAFF.

V gene TRBV9 combines with J gene TRBJ2-7; 8 nucleotides align to TRBD1. Germline loops: CDR1 SGDLS, CDR2 YYNGEE. This CDR3 has 15 amino acids. J lost 4 bases, V lost 4 bases, and 10 bases had no gene match. CDR3 nucleotide sequence: TGTGCCAGCAGCCCCGCCTGGACAGGGCTTTACGAGCAGTACTTC. Protein sequence: CASSPAWTGLYEQYF.

The chain joins TRBV19 to TRBJ2-1, with D possibly TRBD1 on 5 matching bases. This CDR3 is 13 amino acids long. CDR1 and CDR2 (germline): LNHDA, SQIVND (reference sequence). Trimming stripped 5 bases from V and 8 bases from J, with 13 bases between. The CDR3 DNA reads as TGTGCCAGTAGTCTAAACCAGGGCGATGAGCAGTTCTTC. Its protein product is CASSLNQGDEQFF.

V usage is TRBV5-1 and J usage is TRBJ2-1; D is unclear. CDR1 is SGHRS, CDR2 YFSETQ, per germline. Trimming cost V 0 bases and J 7 bases, with 20 bases left between them. The CDR3 has 17 amino acids. The CDR3 DNA follows: TGCGCCAGCAGCTTGGTCCGAGCGACACGTATGGGGAATGAGCAGTTCTTC. This codes for CASSLVRATRMGNEQFF.

The V call is TRBV5-3, the J call TRBJ2-2; 13 bases align to TRBD2. TRBV5-3 is designated an ORF whose function remains uncertain. With V trimmed by 4 bases and J by 3 bases, 12 bases remained unmatched. This CDR3 is built from 19 residues. CDR3 nucleotides: TGTGCCAGAAGCAACCGACTAGCGGGAGGCCCCAACTACACCGGGGAGCTGTTTTTT. Protein product: CARSNRLAGGPNYTGELFF.

The V and J genes are TRBV19 and TRBJ1-2; D not certain. The CDR3 extends over 12 amino acids. V lost 5 bases to trimming and J lost 2 bases, with 6 bases between them. Germline V lookup: CDR1 LNHDA, CDR2 SQIVND (reference sequence). CDR3 DNA sequence: TGTGCCAGTAGTTACCCCAACTATGGCTACACCTTC. This encodes CASSYPNYGYTF.

In this sample, this clone turned up a few times. The chain carries TRBV6-6 and TRBJ1-5, with unresolved D. V lost 7 bases and J 6 bases, leaving 13 bases between the germline ends. CDR1 and CDR2 (germline): MNHNY, SVGAGI (reference sequence). The CDR3 runs to 13 residues. CDR3 DNA sequence: TGTGCCAGCACTCTTGGAGACGCTCAGCCCCAGCATTTT. This codes for CASTLGDAQPQHF.

This rearrangement joins TRBV19 to TRBJ1-2, with D possibly TRBD1 on 6 matching bases. V lost 7 bases to trimming and J lost 1 base, with 13 bases between them. The CDR3 contains 14 residues. Germline V lookup: CDR1 LNHDA, CDR2 SQIVND (reference sequence). The CDR3 is CASKTWTVNYGYTF. Here the CDR3 DNA reads TGTGCCAGTAAAACGTGGACAGTTAACTATGGCTACACCTTC.

The sample holds a few counts of this clone. The chain uses TRBV9 and TRBJ1-1; D remains ambiguous. The germline V gene has CDR1 SGDLS and CDR2 YYNGEE. CDR3 length: 14 residues. Between the trimmed V and J ends, which lost 0 bases and 5 bases, there was a span of 11 bases. The CDR3 region has the DNA TGTGCCAGCAGCGTAGATCCGGGAGGGACTGAAGCTTTCTTT. This translates into CASSVDPGGTEAFF.

The chain combines TRBV15 with TRBJ2-5, with D perhaps matching TRBD2 (6 bases). The CDR3 spans 15 residues. Germline-derived CDR1 and CDR2 are LNHNV and YYDKDF (reference sequence). Trimming removed 0 bases from V and 5 bases from J, with 13 bases in between. The CDR3 loop reads CATSRDGIGGETQYF. In nucleotides, the CDR3 is TGTGCCACCAGCAGAGATGGTATAGGAGGGGAGACCCAGTACTTC.

V usage is TRBV2 and J usage is TRBJ2-5; unclear D gene. In germline, CDR1 is SNHLY, CDR2 FYNNEI. The V end lost 4 bases, the J end lost 2 bases, and 8 bases lay between the germline ends. This CDR3 is 13 amino acids long. Written as DNA, the CDR3 is TGTGCCAGCAGTGTAGGCATGCAAGAGACCCAGTACTTC. Translating it yields CASSVGMQETQYF.

The genes are TRBV27 and TRBJ2-1; D ambiguous. The germline gives CDR1 MNHEY, CDR2 SMNVEV (reference sequence). V was shortened by 6 bases and J by 8 bases, with 11 bases between the two germline ends. The CDR3 loop spans 12 amino acids. CDR3 loop: CASRGSPDEQFF. CDR3 nucleotide sequence: TGTGCCAGCAGGGGCAGCCCGGATGAGCAGTTCTTC.

The chain joins TRBV9 to TRBJ2-3; the match to TRBD2 covers 13 bases. This CDR3 region has 16 residues. Germline assignment: CDR1 SGDLS and CDR2 YYNGEE. Germline trimming cut 3 bases from V and 4 bases from J; bases unmatched to any gene: 5. As DNA, the CDR3 is TGTGCCAGCAGCGACTTAACTAGCGGGGGGGCAGATACGCAGTATTTT. Amino acids: CASSDLTSGGADTQYF.

V and J are TRBV7-9 and TRBJ2-7; perhaps TRBD2 as D (5 bases). The V gene's germline CDR1 is SEHNR and CDR2 FQNEAQ (reference sequence). Deletions cut 4 bases from V and 0 bases from J, with 10 bases between. The CDR3 consists of 14 residues. CDR3 region: CASSSEGVSYEQYF. For the CDR3, the DNA is TGTGCCAGCAGCTCCGAGGGAGTCTCCTACGAGCAGTACTTC.

V and J are TRBV20-1 and TRBJ1-3, with D tentatively TRBD1 (5 bases). This CDR3 region has 11 residues. CDR1 is DFQATT and CDR2 is SNEGSKA in the germline V gene (reference sequence). Trimming pared 3 bases from V and 8 bases from J, leaving 8 bases between. Here the CDR3 reads CSARGLDTIYF. CDR3 bases: TGCAGTGCTAGGGGGCTTGACACCATATATTTT.

The rearrangement uses TRBV6-5 and TRBJ2-7; 8 bases line up with TRBD1. The length of the CDR3 is 13 residues. The ends lost 6 bases at V and 5 bases at J; junction bases unmatched: 6. Germline assignment: CDR1 MNHEY and CDR2 SVGAGI. CDR3 sequence reads: CASSWTGFHEQYF. The CDR3, as DNA: TGTGCCAGCAGCTGGACAGGGTTCCACGAGCAGTACTTC.

This clone occurred a few times. The rearrangement links TRBV18 to TRBJ1-1, with TRBD1 matching over 7 bases. CDR1 and CDR2 (germline): KGHSH, LQKENI. The CDR3 is made up of 12 amino acids. V lost 6 bases, J lost 6 bases, and 4 bases stayed unmatched. CDR3 residues: CASSPGTAEAFF. CDR3 bases: TGTGCCAGCTCGCCAGGGACAGCTGAAGCTTTCTTT.

This clone appeared a few times. The same CDR3 arises from other DNA sequences in this sample as well. J is TRBJ2-7 and V is TRBV9; D not certain. The V and J ends lost 0 bases and 4 bases respectively, with 2 bases between them. Germline V gene sequence: CDR1 SGDLS, CDR2 YYNGEE. The CDR3 runs 11 residues. CDR3 amino acids: CASSVGYEQYF. In DNA, the CDR3 is TGTGCCAGCAGCGTAGGTTACGAGCAGTACTTC.

This chain links TRBV6-1 with TRBJ2-7, with 7 bases identical to TRBD1. CDR1 MNHNS and CDR2 SASEGT come from the germline V gene. The CDR3 runs 15 residues. J was trimmed by 2 bases and V by 2 bases; bases with no gene match: 6. The DNA for the CDR3 is TGTGCCAGCAGTGAACGCCGACAGGGTCCCTACGAGCAGTACTTC. Its translation: CASSERRQGPYEQYF.

This chain connects TRBV20-1 to TRBJ1-2; D gene unclear. The ends were cut back, 8 bases at V and 4 bases at J, with 11 bases in the middle. This CDR3 spans 11 amino acids. The germline gives CDR1 DFQATT, CDR2 SNEGSKA (reference sequence). As DNA, the CDR3 is TGCAGTAAATTGAGCGGCTATGGCTACACCTTC. Encoded protein: CSKLSGYGYTF.

The J gene is TRBJ2-5, the V gene TRBV5-1; maybe TRBD2 (7 bases). CDR3 length: 18 amino acids. The V and J ends lost 4 bases and 1 base respectively, with 23 bases between them. Germline V gene sequence: CDR1 SGHRS, CDR2 YFSETQ. The DNA for the CDR3 is TGCGCCAGCAGCCTTGAGGGGGGGCTGGCCCCTATCCAAGAGACCCAGTACTTC. As protein: CASSLEGGLAPIQETQYF.

The J gene is TRBJ2-3, the V gene TRBV7-2; 10 bases line up with TRBD2. CDR1 and CDR2 (germline): SGHTA, FQGNSA. CDR3 length: 16 residues. V was pared by 6 bases and J by 5 bases, with 11 bases of the junction left unmatched. CDR3 amino acids: CASRTAGGPAGDTQYF. The CDR3, as DNA: TGTGCCAGCAGAACAGCGGGGGGGCCAGCAGGAGATACGCAGTATTTT. The whole variable domain, filled in from reference TRBV7-2 and TRBJ2-3, reads GAGVSQSPSNKVTEKGKDVELRCDPISGHTALYWYRQSLGQGLEFLIYFQGNSAPDKSGLPSDRFSAERTGGSVSTLTIQRTQQEDSAVYLCASRTAGGPAGDTQYFGPGTRLTVL.

V gene TRBV18 combines with J gene TRBJ2-2; D gene unclear. V shed 4 bases and J shed 0 bases, with 18 bases lying between them. This CDR3 is built from 18 residues. CDR1 is KGHSH, CDR2 LQKENI, per germline. The CDR3 DNA is TGTGCCAGCTCACTCAAACTCGCCACCCAGTCGAACACCGGGGAGCTGTTTTTT. It codes for CASSLKLATQSNTGELFF.

The rearrangement links TRBV7-3 to TRBJ1-1; D is unresolved. The CDR3 covers 13 residues. Per the germline V gene, CDR1 is SGHTA and CDR2 is FQGTGA. The V gene lost 0 bases and the J gene lost 7 bases, with 9 bases spanning the gap. CDR3 sequence: CASSLTPRGEAFF. CDR3 coding DNA: TGTGCCAGCAGCTTAACGCCCCGGGGTGAAGCTTTCTTT.